A selection of T cell receptor beta chains follows, all from one sample in a study of graft-versus-host responses after intestinal transplantation. TCRdb's copy holds only in-frame clones and misses some; the assay was immunoSEQ multiplex PCR. The sample has around 97,000 clones; around nine tenths are singletons. What these receptors recognize is not known. This sample comprised unstimulated CD8+ T cells sorted from spleen or lymph node cells, obtained before intestinal transplant. The receptor set was obtained from a human donor who received an intestinal transplant. Each CDR3 is given without its conserved first and last residue. The order of the fields is J gene, V gene, CDR3 protein.

j_gene: TRBJ2-1; v_gene: TRBV5-4; CDR3aa: ASSPGLAGGNEQF
j_gene: TRBJ1-2; v_gene: TRBV6-5; CDR3aa: ATQGPDRMDYGYT
j_gene: TRBJ1-4; v_gene: TRBV6-5; CDR3aa: ASSYGDRGEKLF
j_gene: TRBJ2-1; v_gene: TRBV10-2; CDR3aa: ASSESGGLRGRQF
j_gene: TRBJ1-1; v_gene: TRBV10-2; CDR3aa: ASSGHLMNTEAF
j_gene: TRBJ2-7; v_gene: TRBV2; CDR3aa: ATLGGYEQY
j_gene: TRBJ2-4; v_gene: TRBV7-3; CDR3aa: ASSPTGENIQY
j_gene: TRBJ2-7; v_gene: TRBV2; CDR3aa: ASSEGRDEQY
j_gene: TRBJ2-1; v_gene: TRBV5-4; CDR3aa: ASSLFAGEYNEQF
j_gene: TRBJ2-1; v_gene: TRBV6-5; CDR3aa: ASTWGSGGHEQF
j_gene: TRBJ2-1; v_gene: TRBV2; CDR3aa: ASSPSGGNNEQF
j_gene: TRBJ2-5; v_gene: TRBV6-5; CDR3aa: ASSSGNETQY
j_gene: TRBJ2-3; v_gene: TRBV10-1; CDR3aa: ASSESDLGTVDTDTQY
j_gene: TRBJ2-3; v_gene: TRBV28; CDR3aa: ASSPPGAGDGTDTQY
j_gene: TRBJ2-1; v_gene: TRBV19; CDR3aa: ASSPWDRGGNEQF
j_gene: TRBJ1-4; v_gene: TRBV11-2; CDR3aa: ASSPKTGGAGEKLF
j_gene: TRBJ2-5; v_gene: TRBV28; CDR3aa: ASSPTGGQETQY
j_gene: TRBJ1-2; v_gene: TRBV6-5; CDR3aa: ASSSPGGEDGYT
j_gene: TRBJ1-2; v_gene: TRBV4-2; CDR3aa: ASSTEQGANYGYT
j_gene: TRBJ1-3; v_gene: TRBV18; CDR3aa: ASSPRDRAGNTIY
j_gene: TRBJ2-7; v_gene: TRBV2; CDR3aa: ASSEEGGAHGEQY
j_gene: TRBJ2-1; v_gene: TRBV12-5; CDR3aa: ASGPRHSSYNEQF
j_gene: TRBJ2-2; v_gene: TRBV29-1; CDR3aa: SVEFAGGNTGELF
j_gene: TRBJ2-2; v_gene: TRBV7-6; CDR3aa: ASSLRGQEGTGELF
j_gene: TRBJ2-7; v_gene: TRBV25-1; CDR3aa: ASSPGTGGLYEQY
j_gene: TRBJ1-1; v_gene: TRBV5-1; CDR3aa: ASSLEVEGTEAF
j_gene: TRBJ2-1; v_gene: TRBV7-9; CDR3aa: ASRWDRVYNEQF
j_gene: TRBJ1-6; v_gene: TRBV6-5; CDR3aa: ASSYYFKESPLH
j_gene: TRBJ2-7; v_gene: TRBV11-1; CDR3aa: ASSFGLAGAYEQY
j_gene: TRBJ1-5; v_gene: TRBV19; CDR3aa: ASRQGDSNQPQH
j_gene: TRBJ2-3; v_gene: TRBV9; CDR3aa: ASRRSSTDTQY
j_gene: TRBJ2-7; v_gene: TRBV7-9; CDR3aa: ASSYDSRGYEQY
j_gene: TRBJ2-7; v_gene: TRBV7-7; CDR3aa: ASSLGTGEIYEQY
j_gene: TRBJ2-7; v_gene: TRBV11-2; CDR3aa: ASSSYKWLEGEQY
j_gene: TRBJ2-1; v_gene: TRBV27; CDR3aa: ASSWVFLADHNEQF
j_gene: TRBJ2-7; v_gene: TRBV19; CDR3aa: ASSMRDRGLYEQY
j_gene: TRBJ2-5; v_gene: TRBV13; CDR3aa: ASSLIETQY
j_gene: TRBJ2-7; v_gene: TRBV5-1; CDR3aa: ASSLYSASDYEQY
j_gene: TRBJ1-4; v_gene: TRBV25-1; CDR3aa: ARLGGDNEKLF
j_gene: TRBJ2-7; v_gene: TRBV27; CDR3aa: ASRFGYEQY
j_gene: TRBJ2-1; v_gene: TRBV27; CDR3aa: ASTPAVGGMVEQF
j_gene: TRBJ2-5; v_gene: TRBV7-3; CDR3aa: ASSPTQGGPQETQY
j_gene: TRBJ1-4; v_gene: TRBV6-8; CDR3aa: AGPVSRRQKRKLF